The clone carrying this TCR beta chain came up many times. TCRdb analysed the RT-PCR reads with MiXCR anew, one entry per CDR3 protein. The sample shows almost 700,000 distinct CDR3 sequences, 13% to 15% of them seen only once. V was cut by 0 bases and J by 4 bases, with 9 bases left in between. The germline CDR1 and CDR2 sequences are LGHNA and YSLEER. CDR3 size: 14 residues. This TCR was sampled from a female donor in good health, serving as a healthy control. The specimen sequenced was memory CD4+ T cells from blood. The chain uses TRBV4-3 and TRBJ2-5, with unresolved D. CDR3 sequence reads: CASSQDLKRETQYF. The CDR3 region has the DNA TGCGCCAGCAGCCAAGATCTCAAACGAGAGACCCAGTACTTC.